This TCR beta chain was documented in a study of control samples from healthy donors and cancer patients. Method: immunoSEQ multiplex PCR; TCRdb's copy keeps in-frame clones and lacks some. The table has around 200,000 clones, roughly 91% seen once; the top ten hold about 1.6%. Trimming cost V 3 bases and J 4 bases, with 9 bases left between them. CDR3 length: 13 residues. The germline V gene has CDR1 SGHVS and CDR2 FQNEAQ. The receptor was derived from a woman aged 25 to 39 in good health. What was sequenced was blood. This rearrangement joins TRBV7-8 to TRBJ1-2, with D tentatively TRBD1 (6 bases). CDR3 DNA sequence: TGTGCCAGCAGCTTGGACAGCTCCTATGGCTACACCTTC. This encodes CASSLDSSYGYTF. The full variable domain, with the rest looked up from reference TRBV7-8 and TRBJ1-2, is GAGVSQSPRYKVAKRGQDVALRCDPISGHVSLFWYQQALGQGPEFLTYFQNEAQLDKSGLPSDRFFAERPEGSVSTLKIQRTQQEDSAVYLCASSLDSSYGYTFGSGTRLTVV.